The present T cell receptor (beta chain) was sequenced within a study of blood T cell repertoires in COVID-19. Study overall: Spain, Italy and the United States supplied samples that represented acute and convalescent COVID-19. From T cells, B-cell-depleted T cells, or PBMCs came the material, which was cDNA or gDNA.

Methods used by the authors: Reference gene primer amplification in the assay estimated nucleated cell counts. Assay: immunoSEQ multiplex PCR; the TCRdb copy retains only in-frame clones and omits some. V, J and clone size are taken as reported in that table, and D and trimming were inferred from the DNA itself. The sample has a few hundred thousand clones; 81% are singletons. The CDR3 runs to 12 residues. The germline CDR1 and CDR2 sequences are GTSNPN and SVGIG (reference sequence). V was cut by 7 bases and J by 1 base, with 10 bases left in between. This TCR was sampled from a human donor with acute or convalescent COVID-19. The donor label of this sample is uncertain. The genes are TRBV30 and TRBJ1-1; D not certain. Specimen: peripheral blood. CDR3 nucleotides: TGTGCCTATGCACGGGAGAACACTGAAGCTTTCTTT. Its translation is CAYARENTEAFF.